The 18 T cell receptor beta chains in this list originate from one sample, sequenced in a study of T cells in Graves' hyperthyroidism and ophthalmopathy. RNA transcripts served as the template for amplifying TCR beta CDR3 regions. A first-round RT-PCR of the TCR CDR3 used the HTBI primer set. TCRdb ran MiXCR on the multiplex PCR reads and lists one entry per CDR3 protein. The sample comprises 340,000 or so distinct CDR3 sequences, around 16% of which are singletons, and approximately 33% rests with the top ten. Material for sequencing was blood. Every receptor here comes from a man aged 30 to 39 with Graves' hyperthyroidism.

This clonotype has more than one count but fewer than ten. V and J are TRBV15 and TRBJ2-1; D not resolved. Between the trimmed V and J ends, which lost 0 bases and 8 bases, there was a span of 8 bases. CDR1 and CDR2 from the germline V gene are LNHNV and YYDKDF (reference sequence). The CDR3 length is 13 residues. This chain's CDR3 is CATSRDPTHEQFF. CDR3 nucleotides: TGTGCCACCAGCAGAGACCCGACGCATGAGCAGTTCTTC.

The chain combines TRBV29-1 with TRBJ2-3; TRBD2 is a possible D gene (6 bases). Germline values: CDR1 SQVTM, CDR2 ANQGSEA. The CDR3 loop spans 14 amino acids. The germline V and J ends were trimmed by 6 bases and 6 bases, with 19 bases remaining between them. CDR3: CSVPSPASADTQYF. Here the CDR3 DNA reads TGCAGCGTCCCGAGCCCGGCTAGCGCTGATACGCAGTATTTT.

This clonotype was seen only a few times. The chain links TRBV27 to TRBJ1-2; D gene unclear. This CDR3 region has 14 residues. Germline CDR1 is MNHEY and CDR2 is SMNVEV (reference sequence). Trimming stripped 5 bases from V and 3 bases from J, with 13 bases between. The CDR3 loop is CASSETRADYGYTF. The CDR3, as DNA: TGTGCCAGCAGTGAGACTCGAGCTGACTATGGCTACACCTTC.

In its sample, this clonotype was seen many times. The rearrangement links TRBV2 to TRBJ2-2; D not resolved. Looked up from germline, CDR1 is SNHLY and CDR2 is FYNNEI. The CDR3 loop spans 13 amino acids. Trimming shortened V by 4 bases and J by 1 base, and 4 bases separated the two germline ends. The DNA for the CDR3 is TGTGCCAGCAGTGCCCTGAACACCGGGGAGCTGTTTTTT. It is translated as CASSALNTGELFF.

This clonotype was found many times. The chain links TRBV12-3 or TRBV12-4 to TRBJ2-2; 13 bases are a match to TRBD2. The CDR3 extends over 16 amino acids. Trimming removed 6 bases from V and 4 bases from J; junction bases left unmatched: 5. Here the CDR3 DNA reads TGTGCCAGCAGCCCTCGGACTAGCGGGAGCACCGGGGAGCTGTTTTTT. Amino acid sequence: CASSPRTSGSTGELFF.

This clonotype was detected many times. The V and J genes are TRBV27 and TRBJ2-7; D tentatively fits TRBD1 or TRBD2 (5 bases each). The CDR3 is 15 amino acids. Germline CDR1 reads MNHEY; CDR2 reads SMNVEV (reference sequence). V lost 6 bases to trimming and J lost 8 bases, with 23 bases between them. The CDR3 sequence is CASSPLGTGSGKQYF. In DNA form, the CDR3 reads TGTGCCAGCAGCCCCCTGGGTACAGGCAGCGGAAAGCAGTACTTC.

This clonotype appeared many times. This sequence joins TRBV5-1 and TRBJ2-3; 7 bases are a match to TRBD2. This CDR3 spans 15 amino acids. V lost 2 bases to trimming and J lost 4 bases; unmatched junction nucleotides: 7. Germline loops: CDR1 SGHRS, CDR2 YFSETQ. CDR3 nucleotide sequence: TGCGCCAGCAGCTTAGGGACGGCGGGGGCAGATACGCAGTATTTT. Translating gives CASSLGTAGADTQYF. The full variable domain, rest sourced from reference TRBV5-1 and TRBJ2-3, is KAGVTQTPRYLIKTRGQQVTLSCSPISGHRSVSWYQQTPGQGLQFLFEYFSETQRNKGNFPGRFSGRQFSNSRSEMNVSTLELGDSALYLCASSLGTAGADTQYFGPGTRLTVL.

CDR3 residues: CASSLLSGSTGELFF. The CDR3 nucleotides are TGTGCCAGCAGCCTCCTTAGCGGATCCACCGGGGAGCTGTTTTTT. This chain joins TRBV12-3 or TRBV12-4 and TRBJ2-2; D perhaps matches TRBD2 (6 bases). With 6 bases removed from V and 4 bases from J, the gap between germline ends came to 15 bases. The CDR3 totals 15 residues.

The CDR3 loop reads CASSEASNVGYTF. The CDR3 coding sequence is TGTGCCAGCAGTGAAGCCTCTAACGTGGGCTACACCTTC. The chain recombines TRBV6-1 with TRBJ1-2; D not certain. Between the trimmed V and J ends, which lost 0 bases and 8 bases, there was a span of 10 bases. The CDR3 is made up of 13 amino acids. The germline CDR1 and CDR2 sequences are MNHNS and SASEGT.

This clonotype was seen a handful of times. V usage is TRBV2 and J usage is TRBJ1-6, with 8 bases identical to TRBD1. CDR3 size: 13 residues. The V segment lost 11 bases and the J segment 7 bases; nucleotides outside the gene matches: 7. Germline CDR1 is SNHLY and CDR2 is FYNNEI. As DNA, the CDR3 is TGTGCCGGTGGACAGGGTCGGAATTCACCCCTCCACTTT. Translated, it gives CAGGQGRNSPLHF.

This clonotype has just a few counts. The rearrangement joins TRBV3-1 to TRBJ1-5, with D possibly matching TRBD1 (6 bases). Germline V gene lookup returns CDR1 LGHDT and CDR2 YNNKEL (reference sequence). V shed 2 bases and J shed 6 bases, with 8 bases lying between them. This CDR3 is 13 amino acids long. In nucleotides, the CDR3 is TGTGCCAGCAGCCAAAGGGGGTCTCAGCCCCAGCATTTT. Residues: CASSQRGSQPQHF.

The sample holds a few counts of this clonotype. CDR3 DNA sequence: TGTGCCATCAGTGAAGGCGGGACTGAAGCTTTCTTT. Amino acid sequence: CAISEGGTEAFF. The V gene is TRBV10-3, the J gene TRBJ1-1; D gene unclear. The CDR3 length is 12 residues. The V end lost 3 bases, the J end lost 5 bases, and 7 bases lay between the germline ends. Germline loops: CDR1 ENHRY, CDR2 SYGVKD.

This clonotype was detected many times. V gene TRBV12-3 or TRBV12-4 combines with J gene TRBJ2-7, with D hard to call. The CDR3 covers 13 residues. V lost 4 bases to trimming and J lost 6 bases, with 13 bases between them. For the CDR3, the DNA is TGTGCCAGCAGTTCTTACCCGGTAGCCGAGCAGTACTTC. The encoded protein is CASSSYPVAEQYF.

This clonotype was recorded many times. The chain links TRBV12-3 or TRBV12-4 to TRBJ1-1; 7 bases are shared with TRBD1. Trimming removed 5 bases from V and 4 bases from J; junction bases left unmatched: 4. This CDR3 contains 13 residues. The CDR3 DNA is TGTGCCAGCAGTCCCACAGGGGCCACTGAAGCTTTCTTT. Translated: CASSPTGATEAFF.

This clonotype came up a few times. The rearrangement joins TRBV2 to TRBJ1-4; the D gene is possibly TRBD1 (5 bases). Between the trimmed V and J ends, which lost 6 bases and 9 bases, there was a span of 17 bases. Looked up from germline, CDR1 is SNHLY and CDR2 is FYNNEI. CDR3 length: 14 residues. The CDR3 reads CASRYDSLEQKLFF. The CDR3 nucleotides read TGTGCCAGCAGATACGACAGTCTTGAGCAAAAACTGTTTTTT.

This clonotype was counted at least ten times. This chain connects TRBV20-1 to TRBJ2-1, with TRBD1 matching 10 bases. The V gene's germline CDR1 is DFQATT and CDR2 SNEGSKA (reference sequence). The J segment lost 3 bases and the V segment lost 6 bases, leaving 11 bases of the junction unmatched. The CDR3 consists of 16 residues. The CDR3 DNA follows: TGCAGTGCGCATACCTCCGGGACAGGGGACTACAATGAGCAGTTCTTC. Translation: CSAHTSGTGDYNEQFF.

On this clonotype: This sequence may be a read error, since a much larger clone differs from it by one base. The chain uses TRBV12-3 or TRBV12-4 and TRBJ2-7; 9 bases match TRBD2. The CDR3 sequence is 15 residues long. The DNA for the CDR3 is TGTGCCAGCAGTTTAGAGAGCGGGAGGCCCTACGGGCAGTACTTC. Its protein is CASSLESGRPYGQYF.

This clonotype came up many times. The chain employs TRBV5-5 and TRBJ2-1, with 9 bases that match TRBD2. Germline V lookup: CDR1 SGHKS, CDR2 YYEKEE (reference sequence). With 0 bases clipped from V and 8 bases from J, the junction kept 9 bases outside the gene matches. The CDR3 consists of 16 residues. Here the CDR3 DNA reads TGTGCCAGCAGCTTGGGTATAGCGGGAGTGGTGGATGAGCAGTTCTTC. It translates to CASSLGIAGVVDEQFF. The complete variable domain, with remaining parts taken from reference TRBV5-5 and TRBJ2-1, reads DAGVTQSPTHLIKTRGQQVTLRCSPISGHKSVSWYQQVLGQGPQFIFQYYEKEERGRGNFPDRFSARQFPNYSSELNVNALLLGDSALYLCASSLGIAGVVDEQFFGPGTRLTVL.